These 5 T cell receptor beta chains came from one sample sequenced in a study of OX40 agonist ivuxolimab in advanced cancers. Profiling relied on immunoSEQ multiplex PCR, and the TCRdb table lists in-frame clones only, not all of them. The repertoire consists of 90,000 or so clones, with about 91% occurring once and the leading ten covering 2% to 3%. The sample here was CD4+ or CD8+ T cells sorted from blood, taken in a trial of the OX40 agonist ivuxolimab. These receptors came from an adult with an advanced solid tumor such as melanoma, head and neck, liver or kidney cancer.

V gene TRBV20-1 combines with J gene TRBJ2-3; D not certain. Germline CDR1 and CDR2: DFQATT and SNEGSKA (reference sequence). This CDR3 has 11 amino acids. V lost 6 bases, J lost 8 bases, and 12 bases lay in between. CDR3 sequence (DNA): TGCAGTGCCACGAGAGGATTTACGCAGTATTTT. Its protein is CSATRGFTQYF.

The chain links TRBV23-1 to TRBJ2-7, with D hard to call. TRBV23-1 is classed as an ORF, of uncertain function. Trimming pared 0 bases from V and 7 bases from J, leaving 10 bases between. The length of the CDR3 is 13 residues. In nucleotides, the CDR3 is TGCGCCAGCAGTCAATCACCTCGATTAGAGCAGTACTTC. It specifies CASSQSPRLEQYF.

V is TRBV7-2 and J is TRBJ2-7, with 8 bases that match TRBD1. V was clipped by 4 bases and J by 5 bases; unmatched bases: 4. The germline CDR1 and CDR2 sequences are SGHTA and FQGNSA. The CDR3 is 13 residues long. The CDR3 nucleotides read TGTGCCAGCAGCTCCATGGACAGGGACGAGCAGTACTTC. It specifies CASSSMDRDEQYF.

This sequence joins TRBV6-1 and TRBJ2-7; a possible D gene is TRBD1 (5 bases). The CDR3 runs to 14 residues. Germline assignment: CDR1 MNHNS and CDR2 SASEGT. Trimming shortened V by 2 bases and J by 6 bases, and 14 bases separated the two germline ends. Here the CDR3 DNA reads TGTGCCAGCAGTGAATGGGGCCAACTGTCCGAGCAGTACTTC. It is translated as CASSEWGQLSEQYF.

The chain employs TRBV19 and TRBJ2-6; no clear D. Germline CDR1 reads LNHDA; CDR2 reads SQIVND (reference sequence). The CDR3 totals 14 residues. V lost 5 bases to trimming and J lost 1 base, with 6 bases between them. CDR3 nucleotide sequence: TGTGCCAGTAGTGTAGGGTCTGGGGCCAACGTCCTGACTTTC. The encoded protein is CASSVGSGANVLTF.